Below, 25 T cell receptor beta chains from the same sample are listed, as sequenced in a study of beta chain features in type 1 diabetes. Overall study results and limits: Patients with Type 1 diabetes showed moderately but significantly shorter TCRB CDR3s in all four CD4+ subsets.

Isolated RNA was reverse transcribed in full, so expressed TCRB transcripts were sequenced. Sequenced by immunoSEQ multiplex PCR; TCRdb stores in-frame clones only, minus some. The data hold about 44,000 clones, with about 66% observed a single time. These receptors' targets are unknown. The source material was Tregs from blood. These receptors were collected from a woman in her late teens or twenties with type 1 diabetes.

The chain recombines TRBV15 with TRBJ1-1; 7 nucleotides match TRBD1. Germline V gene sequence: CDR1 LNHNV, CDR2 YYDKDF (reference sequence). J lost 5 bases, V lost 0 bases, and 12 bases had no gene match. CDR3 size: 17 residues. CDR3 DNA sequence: TGTGCCACCAGCAGAGACAAACAGGGGCGAGCGAATACTGAAGCTTTCTTT. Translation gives CATSRDKQGRANTEAFF.

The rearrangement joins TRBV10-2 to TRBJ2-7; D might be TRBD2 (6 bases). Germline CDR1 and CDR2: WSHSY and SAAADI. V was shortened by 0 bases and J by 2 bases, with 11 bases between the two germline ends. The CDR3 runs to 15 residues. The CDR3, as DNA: TGCGCCAGCAGTGAGTCGATCGGAGGGGCCTACGAGCAGTACTTC. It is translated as CASSESIGGAYEQYF.

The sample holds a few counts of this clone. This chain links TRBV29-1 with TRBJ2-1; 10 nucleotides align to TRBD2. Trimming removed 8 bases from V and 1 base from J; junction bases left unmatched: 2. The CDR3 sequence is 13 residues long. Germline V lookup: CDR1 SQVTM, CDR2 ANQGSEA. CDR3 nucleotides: TGCAGCTTTAGCGGGAGGTCCTACAATGAGCAGTTCTTC. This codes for CSFSGRSYNEQFF.

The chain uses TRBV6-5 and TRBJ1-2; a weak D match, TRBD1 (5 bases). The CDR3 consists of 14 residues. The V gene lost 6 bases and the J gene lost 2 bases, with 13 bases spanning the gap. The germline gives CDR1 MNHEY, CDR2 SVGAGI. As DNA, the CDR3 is TGTGCCAGCAGGACGAGGACAACCAACTATGGCTACACCTTC. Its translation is CASRTRTTNYGYTF.

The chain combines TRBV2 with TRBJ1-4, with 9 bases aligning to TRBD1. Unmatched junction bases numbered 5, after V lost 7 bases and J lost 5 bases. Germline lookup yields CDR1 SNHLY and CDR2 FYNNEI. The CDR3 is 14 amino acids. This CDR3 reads CASIPGTGNEKLFF. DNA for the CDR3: TGTGCCAGCATTCCCGGGACAGGGAATGAAAAACTGTTTTTT.

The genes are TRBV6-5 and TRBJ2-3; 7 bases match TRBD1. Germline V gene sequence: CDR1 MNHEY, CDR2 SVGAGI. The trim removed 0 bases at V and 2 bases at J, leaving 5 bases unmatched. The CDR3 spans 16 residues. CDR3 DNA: TGTGCCAGCAGTTACTCGACAGGGATTACCACAGATACGCAGTATTTT. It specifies CASSYSTGITTDTQYF.

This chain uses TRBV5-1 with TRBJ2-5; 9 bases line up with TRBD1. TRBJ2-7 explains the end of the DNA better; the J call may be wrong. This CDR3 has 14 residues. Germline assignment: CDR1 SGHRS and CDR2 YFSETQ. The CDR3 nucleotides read TGCGCCAGCAGCTTGGGGACAGGGGTACCCGAGCAGTACTTC. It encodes CASSLGTGVPEQYF.

CDR3 amino acids: CASSQESVPSSEQFF. In DNA form, the CDR3 reads TGCGCCAGCAGCCAAGAATCAGTTCCTAGTTCGGAGCAGTTCTTC. This chain uses TRBV4-3 with TRBJ2-1; no firm D call. Germline-derived CDR1 and CDR2 are LGHNA and YSLEER. Trimming removed 0 bases at V and 10 bases at J, with 16 bases between. The CDR3 extends over 15 amino acids.

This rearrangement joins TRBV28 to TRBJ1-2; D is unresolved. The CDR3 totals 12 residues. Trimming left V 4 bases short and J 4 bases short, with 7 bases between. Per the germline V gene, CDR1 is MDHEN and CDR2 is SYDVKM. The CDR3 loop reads CASSSQRYGYTF. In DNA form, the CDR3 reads TGTGCCAGCAGTTCCCAGCGCTATGGCTACACCTTC.

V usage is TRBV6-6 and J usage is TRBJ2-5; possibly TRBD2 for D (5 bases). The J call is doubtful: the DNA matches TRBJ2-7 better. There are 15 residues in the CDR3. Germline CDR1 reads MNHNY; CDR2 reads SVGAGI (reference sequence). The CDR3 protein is CASSYSPGVAYEQYF. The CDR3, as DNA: TGTGCCAGCAGTTACTCCCCCGGGGTAGCTTACGAGCAGTACTTC.

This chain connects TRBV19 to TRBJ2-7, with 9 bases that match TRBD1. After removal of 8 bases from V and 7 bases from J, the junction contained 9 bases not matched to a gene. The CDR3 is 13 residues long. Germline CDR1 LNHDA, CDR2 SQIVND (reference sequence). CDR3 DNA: TGTGCCAGTTCCGGGACAGGGTCGGGGGAGCAGTACTTC. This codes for CASSGTGSGEQYF.

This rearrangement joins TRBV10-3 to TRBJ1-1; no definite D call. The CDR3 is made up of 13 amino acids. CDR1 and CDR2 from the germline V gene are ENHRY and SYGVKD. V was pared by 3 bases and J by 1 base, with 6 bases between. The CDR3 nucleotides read TGTGCCATCAGTGAAAACAGGAACACTGAAGCTTTCTTT. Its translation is CAISENRNTEAFF.

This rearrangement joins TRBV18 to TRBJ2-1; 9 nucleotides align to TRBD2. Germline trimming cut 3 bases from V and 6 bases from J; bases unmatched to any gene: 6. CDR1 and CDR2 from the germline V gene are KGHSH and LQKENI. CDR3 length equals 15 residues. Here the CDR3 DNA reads TGTGCCAGCTCACCGGGTAGCGGGAGAGGCAATGAGCAGTTCTTC. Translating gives CASSPGSGRGNEQFF.

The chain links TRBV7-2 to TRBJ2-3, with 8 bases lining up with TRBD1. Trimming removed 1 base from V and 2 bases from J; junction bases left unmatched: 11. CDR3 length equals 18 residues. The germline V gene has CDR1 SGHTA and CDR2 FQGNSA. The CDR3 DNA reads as TGTGCCAGCAGCTTAGTAGGTACAGGGGGGCCGATCACAGATACGCAGTATTTT. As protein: CASSLVGTGGPITDTQYF. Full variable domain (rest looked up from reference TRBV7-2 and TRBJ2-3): GAGVSQSPSNKVTEKGKDVELRCDPISGHTALYWYRQSLGQGLEFLIYFQGNSAPDKSGLPSDRFSAERTGGSVSTLTIQRTQQEDSAVYLCASSLVGTGGPITDTQYFGPGTRLTVL.

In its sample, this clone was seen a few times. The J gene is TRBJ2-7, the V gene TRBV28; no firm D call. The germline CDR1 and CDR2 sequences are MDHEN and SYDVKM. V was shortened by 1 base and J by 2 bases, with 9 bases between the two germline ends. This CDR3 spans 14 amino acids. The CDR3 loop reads CASSLSAATYEQYF. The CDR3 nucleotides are TGTGCCAGCAGTTTATCGGCGGCGACCTACGAGCAGTACTTC.

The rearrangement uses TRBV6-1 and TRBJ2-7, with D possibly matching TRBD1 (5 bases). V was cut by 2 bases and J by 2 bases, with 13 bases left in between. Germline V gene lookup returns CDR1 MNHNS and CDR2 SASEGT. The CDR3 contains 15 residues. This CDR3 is CASSEIGRATYEQYF. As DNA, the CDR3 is TGTGCCAGCAGTGAAATCGGCAGGGCCACCTACGAGCAGTACTTC.

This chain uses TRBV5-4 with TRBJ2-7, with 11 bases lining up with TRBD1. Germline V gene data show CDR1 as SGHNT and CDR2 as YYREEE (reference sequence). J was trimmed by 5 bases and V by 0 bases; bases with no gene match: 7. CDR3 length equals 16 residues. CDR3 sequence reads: CASSLGGDRGAHEQYF. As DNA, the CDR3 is TGTGCCAGCAGCTTGGGCGGGGACAGGGGGGCCCACGAGCAGTACTTC.

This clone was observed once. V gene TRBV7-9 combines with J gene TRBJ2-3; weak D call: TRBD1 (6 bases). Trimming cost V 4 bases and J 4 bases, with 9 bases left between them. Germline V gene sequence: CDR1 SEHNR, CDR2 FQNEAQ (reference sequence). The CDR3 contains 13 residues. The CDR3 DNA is TGTGCCAGCAGCTCACCAGGGGCAGATACGCAGTATTTT. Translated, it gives CASSSPGADTQYF.

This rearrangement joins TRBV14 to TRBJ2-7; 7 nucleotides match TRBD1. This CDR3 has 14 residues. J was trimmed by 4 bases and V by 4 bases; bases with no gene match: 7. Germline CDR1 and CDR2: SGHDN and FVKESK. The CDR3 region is CASSRWGQLYEQYF. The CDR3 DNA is TGTGCCAGCAGCCGCTGGGGACAGCTTTACGAGCAGTACTTC.

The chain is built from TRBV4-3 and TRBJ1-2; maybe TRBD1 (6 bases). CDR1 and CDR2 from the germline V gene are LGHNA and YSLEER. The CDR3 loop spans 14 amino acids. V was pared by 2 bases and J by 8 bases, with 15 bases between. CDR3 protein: CASSQLLQGPGYTF. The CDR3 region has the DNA TGCGCCAGCAGCCAACTACTACAGGGTCCCGGCTACACCTTC.

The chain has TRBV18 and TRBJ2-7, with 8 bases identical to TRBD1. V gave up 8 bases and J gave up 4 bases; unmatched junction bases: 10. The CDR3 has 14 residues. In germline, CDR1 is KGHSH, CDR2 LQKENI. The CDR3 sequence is CASRTSGQEYEQYF. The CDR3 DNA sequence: TGTGCCAGCCGCACCTCGGGACAGGAATACGAGCAGTACTTC.

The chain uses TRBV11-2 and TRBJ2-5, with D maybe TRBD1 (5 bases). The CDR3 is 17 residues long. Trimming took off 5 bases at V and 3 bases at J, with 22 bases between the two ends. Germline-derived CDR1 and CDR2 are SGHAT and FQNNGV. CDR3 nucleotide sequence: TGTGCCAGCAGCCCGGGTCTGGGGCAGAGATGGAAAGAGACCCAGTACTTC. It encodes CASSPGLGQRWKETQYF. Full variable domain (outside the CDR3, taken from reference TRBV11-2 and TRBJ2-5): EAGVAQSPRYKIIEKRQSVAFWCNPISGHATLYWYQQILGQGPKLLIQFQNNGVVDDSQLPKDRFSAERLKGVDSTLKIQPAKLEDSAVYLCASSPGLGQRWKETQYFGPGTRLLVL.

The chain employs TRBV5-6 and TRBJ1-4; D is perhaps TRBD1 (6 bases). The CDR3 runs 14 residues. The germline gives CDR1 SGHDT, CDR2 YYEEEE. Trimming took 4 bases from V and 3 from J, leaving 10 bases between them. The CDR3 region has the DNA TGTGCCAGCAGCCACACAGGGCCTAATGAAAAACTGTTTTTT. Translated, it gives CASSHTGPNEKLFF. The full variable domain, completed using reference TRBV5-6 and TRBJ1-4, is DAGVTQSPTHLIKTRGQQVTLRCSPKSGHDTVSWYQQALGQGPQFIFQYYEEEERQRGNFPDRFSGHQFPNYSSELNVNALLLGDSALYLCASSHTGPNEKLFFGSGTQLSVL.

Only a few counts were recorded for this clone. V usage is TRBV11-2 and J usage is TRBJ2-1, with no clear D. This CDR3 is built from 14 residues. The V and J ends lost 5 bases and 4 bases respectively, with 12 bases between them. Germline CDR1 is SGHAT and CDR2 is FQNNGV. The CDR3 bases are TGTGCCAGCAGCCCCCGCGCTGAGTACAATGAGCAGTTCTTC. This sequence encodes CASSPRAEYNEQFF.

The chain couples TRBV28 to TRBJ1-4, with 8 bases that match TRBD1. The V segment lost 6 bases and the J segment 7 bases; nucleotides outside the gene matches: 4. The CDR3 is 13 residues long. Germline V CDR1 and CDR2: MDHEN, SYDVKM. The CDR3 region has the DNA TGTGCCAGCAGCTCGGGACAGGCTGAAAAACTGTTTTTT. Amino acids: CASSSGQAEKLFF.